The 30 T cell receptor beta chains below come from one sample, sequenced in a study of blood T cell repertoires in COVID-19. Generated by immunoSEQ multiplex PCR, the TCRdb table keeps only in-frame clones and is missing some. The sample records 200,000 to 250,000 clones, about 85% being singletons. Sequencing was performed on peripheral blood. All receptors derive from a woman older than 75 with active or convalescent COVID-19.

The chain links TRBV2 to TRBJ2-1; TRBD2 aligns across 7 bases. V lost 8 bases to trimming and J lost 8 bases; unmatched junction nucleotides: 6. There are 12 residues in the CDR3. Germline CDR1 SNHLY, CDR2 FYNNEI. In DNA form, the CDR3 reads TGTGCCAGCCGGGACTATTCCTATGAGCAGTTCTTC. This sequence encodes CASRDYSYEQFF.

The chain joins TRBV30 to TRBJ2-2, with D unresolved. The V and J ends lost 2 bases and 4 bases respectively, with 8 bases between them. This CDR3 contains 13 residues. Germline loops: CDR1 GTSNPN, CDR2 SVGIG (reference sequence). This CDR3 reads CAWSPRGTGELFF. The CDR3 region has the DNA TGTGCCTGGAGTCCCCGAGGCACCGGGGAGCTGTTTTTT.

The chain has TRBV27 and TRBJ2-5, with a weak D call TRBD2 (5 bases). CDR3 length: 15 amino acids. Germline CDR1 reads MNHEY; CDR2 reads SMNVEV (reference sequence). Trimming left V 6 bases short and J 3 bases short, with 17 bases between. CDR3 residues: CASRGLPAGEETQYF. CDR3 nucleotide sequence: TGTGCCAGCAGAGGACTCCCGGCTGGTGAAGAGACCCAGTACTTC.

The rearrangement uses TRBV18 and TRBJ1-3, with TRBD1 as a possible D gene (5 bases). V lost 2 bases and J 0 bases, leaving 11 bases between the germline ends. CDR1 is KGHSH, CDR2 LQKENI, per germline. The CDR3 totals 16 residues. CDR3 sequence: CASSPMTRGSGNTIYF. The DNA for the CDR3 is TGTGCCAGCTCACCAATGACAAGGGGCTCTGGAAACACCATATATTTT.

The chain joins TRBV10-3 to TRBJ2-2, with no clear D. There are 15 residues in the CDR3. Germline V lookup: CDR1 ENHRY, CDR2 SYGVKD. V lost 2 bases and J lost 0, with 7 bases in between. The CDR3 reads CAISETAANTGELFF. The DNA for the CDR3 is TGTGCCATCAGTGAGACAGCTGCGAACACCGGGGAGCTGTTTTTT.

The chain carries TRBV28 and TRBJ1-2; TRBD1 aligns across 8 bases. Germline lookup yields CDR1 MDHEN and CDR2 SYDVKM. The CDR3 loop spans 15 amino acids. The V gene end was trimmed by 2 bases and the J gene end by 4 bases; junction bases not matched to a gene: 6. DNA for the CDR3: TGTGCCAGCAGTTTAGCAGACAGGGGTACCTATGGCTACACCTTC. The encoded protein is CASSLADRGTYGYTF.

The chain couples TRBV9 to TRBJ2-3; 9 nucleotides line up with TRBD2. Germline V gene sequence: CDR1 SGDLS, CDR2 YYNGEE. This CDR3 has 16 amino acids. The V and J ends lost 0 bases and 5 bases, in that order; junction bases with no gene match: 7. The CDR3 DNA reads TGTGCCAGCAGCGTAGGGGTGGAGACTAGCGGAGATACGCAGTATTTT. Its translation is CASSVGVETSGDTQYF.

Notes on this clone: The sample holds other DNA sequences that translate to the same CDR3. The J gene is TRBJ1-1, the V gene TRBV7-2; weak D call: TRBD1 (6 bases). V shed 0 bases and J shed 8 bases, with 10 bases lying between them. The CDR3 covers 13 residues. Germline CDR1 SGHTA, CDR2 FQGNSA. CDR3 bases: TGTGCCAGCAGCTTAGCTTCCGGGACAGAAGCTTTCTTT. Translation: CASSLASGTEAFF.

The rearrangement links TRBV18 to TRBJ1-3; D is ambiguous. Trimming shortened V by 0 bases and J by 4 bases, and 13 bases separated the two germline ends. Germline lookup yields CDR1 KGHSH and CDR2 LQKENI. This CDR3 has 16 residues. The CDR3 nucleotides are TGTGCCAGCTCACCACCGGGCGGGCCCTCGGGAAACACCATATATTTT. Translation gives CASSPPGGPSGNTIYF.

The rearrangement joins TRBV24-1 to TRBJ2-1; TRBD2 agrees at 12 bases. CDR3 length: 17 residues. Germline V gene data show CDR1 as KGHDR and CDR2 as SFDVKD. V was clipped by 4 bases and J by 3 bases; unmatched bases: 6. In DNA, the CDR3 is TGTGCCACCAGTGACCGGGGGACTAGCGGGTACTACAATGAGCAGTTCTTC. It specifies CATSDRGTSGYYNEQFF.

This rearrangement joins TRBV24-1 to TRBJ2-1; 10 positions agree with TRBD1. With 3 bases clipped from V and 4 bases from J, the junction kept 5 bases outside the gene matches. CDR1 and CDR2 (germline): KGHDR, SFDVKD. CDR3 length: 16 amino acids. CDR3 in amino acids: CATSDRTGGQYNEQFF. Written as DNA, the CDR3 is TGTGCCACCAGTGATCGGACAGGGGGTCAATACAATGAGCAGTTCTTC.

The chain has TRBV28 and TRBJ2-7; D perhaps matches TRBD2 (6 bases). With 11 bases removed from V and 3 bases from J, the gap between germline ends came to 14 bases. This CDR3 is 12 amino acids long. Germline values: CDR1 MDHEN, CDR2 SYDVKM. The CDR3 spells CAPLGRRYEQYF. The CDR3 coding sequence is TGTGCCCCCTTGGGGAGGCGCTACGAGCAGTACTTC.

This clone was picked up a small number of times. The chain links TRBV7-2 to TRBJ1-2; tentative D call: TRBD1 (5 bases). The CDR3 runs to 17 residues. V lost 1 base, J lost 1 base, and 16 bases lay in between. CDR1 is SGHTA and CDR2 is FQGNSA in the germline V gene. The CDR3 nucleotides are TGTGCCAGCAGCTTAGATGCGGGGGGGAGTTATAACTATGGCTACACCTTC. Its protein is CASSLDAGGSYNYGYTF.

The V and J genes are TRBV28 and TRBJ1-6, with 10 bases aligning to TRBD1. Germline assignment: CDR1 MDHEN and CDR2 SYDVKM. The CDR3 has 14 amino acids. Germline trimming cut 7 bases from V and 9 bases from J; bases unmatched to any gene: 6. The CDR3 spells CASTPGQGSSPLHF. CDR3 nucleotides: TGTGCCAGCACCCCGGGACAGGGGAGTTCACCCCTCCACTTT. Looking up the rest from reference TRBV28 and TRBJ1-6 gives the full variable domain: DVKVTQSSRYLVKRTGEKVFLECVQDMDHENMFWYRQDPGLGLRLIYFSYDVKMKEKGDIPEGYSVSREKKERFSLILESASTNQTSMYLCASTPGQGSSPLHFGNGTRLTVT.

CDR3 DNA: TGTGCCAGCAGCTTTAATTTGGCGGGGGGGCCAGATACGCAGTATTTT. Translating gives CASSFNLAGGPDTQYF. The J gene is TRBJ2-3, the V gene TRBV7-2, with 9 bases identical to TRBD2. The trim removed 3 bases at V and 4 bases at J, leaving 8 bases unmatched. The CDR3 runs to 16 residues. Per germline, CDR1 SGHTA and CDR2 FQGNSA.

The rearrangement links TRBV7-2 to TRBJ2-7; the D gene is possibly TRBD2 (5 bases). Per the germline V gene, CDR1 is SGHTA and CDR2 is FQGNSA. The CDR3 has 13 amino acids. V dropped 4 bases and J dropped 4 bases, with 11 bases sitting between them. The CDR3 nucleotides are TGTGCCAGCAGCTCGGACTTGCTATACGAGCAGTACTTC. Translating gives CASSSDLLYEQYF.

This clone came up a few times. The chain couples TRBV6-2 or TRBV6-3 to TRBJ2-2; TRBD2 aligns across 7 bases. Trimming removed 5 bases from V and 4 bases from J; junction bases left unmatched: 10. CDR3 length: 16 residues. CDR1 is MNHEY, CDR2 SVGEGT, per germline. The CDR3, as DNA: TGTGCCAGCAGTACCCGACTAGCTTCGAGCACCGGGGAGCTGTTTTTT. It yields the protein CASSTRLASSTGELFF.

The chain links TRBV7-3 to TRBJ2-2; 9 nucleotides match TRBD1. CDR1 is SGHTA, CDR2 FQGTGA, per germline. Trimming cost V 2 bases and J 7 bases; bases outside gene matches: 8. There are 16 residues in the CDR3. This CDR3 reads CASSLQTGGAGGELFF. CDR3 nucleotides: TGTGCCAGCAGCTTACAAACAGGGGGCGCGGGCGGGGAGCTGTTTTTT.

The V call is TRBV7-2, the J call TRBJ2-1; 10 nucleotides agree with TRBD2. With V trimmed by 5 bases and J by 2 bases, 6 bases remained unmatched. This CDR3 has 16 amino acids. Germline V gene lookup returns CDR1 SGHTA and CDR2 FQGNSA. The CDR3 protein is CASSRLAGSTYNEQFF. The CDR3 DNA reads as TGTGCCAGCAGCAGACTAGCGGGTTCCACCTACAATGAGCAGTTCTTC.

The chain joins TRBV6-2 or TRBV6-3 to TRBJ2-7, with 7 bases fitting TRBD2. Unmatched junction bases numbered 10, after V lost 0 bases and J lost 2 bases. The CDR3 runs to 17 residues. Per germline, CDR1 MNHEY and CDR2 SVGEGT. The CDR3 DNA is TGTGCCAGCAGTTACTCCGTGGCTAGCGGTTCCGCCTACGAGCAGTACTTC. It yields the protein CASSYSVASGSAYEQYF.

CDR3 amino acids: CASISGGSYNEQFF. CDR3 nucleotides: TGCGCCAGCATAAGCGGGGGCTCCTACAATGAGCAGTTCTTC. The gene calls are TRBV10-1 and TRBJ2-1; TRBD2 aligns across 8 bases. Germline V lookup: CDR1 WNHNN, CDR2 SYGVQD (reference sequence). V lost 7 bases to trimming and J lost 0 bases; unmatched junction nucleotides: 2. This CDR3 has 14 residues.

The J gene is TRBJ2-1, the V gene TRBV28; a weak D match, TRBD1 (6 bases). There are 15 residues in the CDR3. Trimming took off 4 bases at V and 3 bases at J, with 13 bases between the two ends. The V gene's germline CDR1 is MDHEN and CDR2 SYDVKM. The chain's CDR3 is CASSYRAFFYNEQFF. Here the CDR3 DNA reads TGTGCCAGCAGTTACAGGGCTTTTTTCTACAATGAGCAGTTCTTC. Based on the CDR3 plus reference TRBV28 and TRBJ2-1, the full variable domain is DVKVTQSSRYLVKRTGEKVFLECVQDMDHENMFWYRQDPGLGLRLIYFSYDVKMKEKGDIPEGYSVSREKKERFSLILESASTNQTSMYLCASSYRAFFYNEQFFGPGTRLTVL.

The rearrangement links TRBV19 to TRBJ2-1, with no clear D. This CDR3 has 14 residues. Germline V gene data show CDR1 as LNHDA and CDR2 as SQIVND (reference sequence). Between the trimmed V and J ends, which lost 1 base and 8 bases, there was a span of 12 bases. This CDR3 is CASSIAIRSHEQFF. CDR3 nucleotide sequence: TGTGCCAGTAGTATAGCTATTCGCTCCCATGAGCAGTTCTTC.

The chain joins TRBV5-1 to TRBJ1-5, with TRBD1 as a possible D gene (6 bases). Germline V CDR1 and CDR2: SGHRS, YFSETQ. CDR3 length: 14 residues. V lost 4 bases and J 4 bases, leaving 12 bases between the germline ends. The CDR3 reads CASSPGQRNQPQHF. The CDR3 DNA reads TGCGCCAGCAGCCCCGGACAGAGAAATCAGCCCCAGCATTTT.

J is TRBJ1-1 and V is TRBV6-5; D possibly corresponds to TRBD1 (5 bases). This CDR3 has 13 residues. CDR1 MNHEY and CDR2 SVGAGI come from the germline V gene. V was trimmed by 7 bases and J by 7 bases, leaving 16 bases between them. The CDR3: CASNGRVMGEAFF. The CDR3 bases are TGTGCCAGCAACGGCAGGGTGATGGGTGAAGCTTTCTTT.

J is TRBJ1-6 and V is TRBV5-5; weak D call: TRBD1 (6 bases). The CDR3 has 16 amino acids. The germline V and J ends were trimmed by 2 bases and 3 bases, with 12 bases remaining between them. The germline CDR1 and CDR2 sequences are SGHKS and YYEKEE (reference sequence). Here the CDR3 reads CASSLRQAGYNSPLHF. CDR3 DNA sequence: TGTGCCAGCAGCTTAAGACAGGCCGGCTATAATTCACCCCTCCACTTT.

This clone was counted between two and nine times. CDR3 sequence (DNA): TGTGCCAGCAGTTCAACCGCTACAGGGATCTATGGCTACACCTTC. It is translated as CASSSTATGIYGYTF. V and J are TRBV27 and TRBJ1-2, with D possibly matching TRBD1 (6 bases). This CDR3 contains 15 residues. The V gene lost 4 bases and the J gene lost 4 bases, with 16 bases spanning the gap. CDR1 and CDR2 from the germline V gene are MNHEY and SMNVEV (reference sequence).

The J gene is TRBJ2-1, the V gene TRBV9, with TRBD2 matching over 13 bases. The V gene end was trimmed by 3 bases and the J gene end by 7 bases; junction bases not matched to a gene: 4. The CDR3 extends over 15 amino acids. CDR1 and CDR2 from the germline V gene are SGDLS and YYNGEE. The CDR3 sequence is CASSAGLAGQNEQFF. DNA of the CDR3: TGTGCCAGCAGCGCGGGACTAGCGGGACAAAATGAGCAGTTCTTC.

The rearrangement uses TRBV7-2 and TRBJ2-5; 11 nucleotides match TRBD2. The CDR3 runs to 17 residues. With V trimmed by 4 bases and J by 4 bases, 11 bases remained unmatched. The V gene's germline CDR1 is SGHTA and CDR2 FQGNSA. Here the CDR3 reads CASSSGALAGAGETQYF. The DNA of the CDR3 is TGTGCCAGCAGCTCTGGGGCACTAGCGGGGGCAGGAGAGACCCAGTACTTC. The full variable domain, with the rest looked up from reference TRBV7-2 and TRBJ2-5, is GAGVSQSPSNKVTEKGKDVELRCDPISGHTALYWYRQSLGQGLEFLIYFQGNSAPDKSGLPSDRFSAERTGGSVSTLTIQRTQQEDSAVYLCASSSGALAGAGETQYFGPGTRLLVL.

This rearrangement joins TRBV11-1 to TRBJ2-5; 7 nucleotides agree with TRBD2. V was pared by 9 bases and J by 4 bases, with 8 bases of the junction left unmatched. Germline V gene data show CDR1 as SGHAT and CDR2 as FQDESV (reference sequence). This CDR3 has 13 residues. The CDR3 loop is CASSVRERETQYF. The DNA for the CDR3 is TGTGCCAGTAGCGTGCGGGAGCGAGAGACCCAGTACTTC.